This is a list of T cell receptor beta chains from one sample in a study of T cell responses to AZD1222 COVID-19 vaccine. Using immunoSEQ multiplex PCR, the repertoire was profiled, and TCRdb retains in-frame clones only, with some absent. The sample lists some 120,000 clones; 80% to 90% were seen once. The material was peripheral blood, obtained on day 0 of AZD1222 vaccination. Receptors were obtained from an adult in good health. Both conserved end residues are part of each CDR3. Fields, in order: J gene, D gene, V gene, clone size, CDR3 DNA, CDR3 protein. D genes are given only for firm matches. The listing skips clone size in some rows; elsewhere it reads once, few, many or a size class.

j_gene: TRBJ2-1; d_gene: TRBD2; v_gene: TRBV4-3; abundance: few; CDR3nt: TGCGCCAGCAGCCAAGTCACTAGCGGGTACAATGAGCAGTTCTTC; CDR3aa: CASSQVTSGYNEQFF
j_gene: TRBJ2-3; d_gene: -; v_gene: TRBV10-2; abundance: -; CDR3nt: TGCGCCGCCTTCCAGGGGTTCGCGACAAATACGCAGTATTTT; CDR3aa: CAAFQGFATNTQYF
j_gene: TRBJ2-7; d_gene: TRBD1; v_gene: TRBV14; abundance: -; CDR3nt: TGTGCCAGCAGCTGGACAGGGGGCGGCTACGAGCAGTACTTC; CDR3aa: CASSWTGGGYEQYF
j_gene: TRBJ2-1; d_gene: TRBD2; v_gene: TRBV2; abundance: -; CDR3nt: TGTGCCAGCAGTGAAGCGGGACTAGCGGGAGGGTTTCCCTACAATGAGCAGTTCTTC; CDR3aa: CASSEAGLAGGFPYNEQFF
j_gene: TRBJ1-2; d_gene: TRBD1; v_gene: TRBV28; abundance: -; CDR3nt: TGTGCCAGCAGTTTGCTCAGGGGGGGTTATGGCTACACCTTC; CDR3aa: CASSLLRGGYGYTF
j_gene: TRBJ2-7; d_gene: TRBD1; v_gene: TRBV7-2; abundance: -; CDR3nt: TGTGCCAGCAGCACCCAACTCAGGGGGTTGGAGCAGTACTTC; CDR3aa: CASSTQLRGLEQYF
j_gene: TRBJ2-3; d_gene: -; v_gene: TRBV24-1; abundance: -; CDR3nt: TGTGCCACCAGTGACCCGGGAGATACGCAGTATTTT; CDR3aa: CATSDPGDTQYF
j_gene: TRBJ1-5; d_gene: -; v_gene: TRBV28; abundance: -; CDR3nt: TGTGCCAGCAGTTATTCGATTGGCCTGGGTTCCATGAATCAGCCCCAGCATTTT; CDR3aa: CASSYSIGLGSMNQPQHF
j_gene: TRBJ2-7; d_gene: -; v_gene: TRBV4-3; abundance: -; CDR3nt: TGCGCCAGCAGCCAAGAAAAGGGAAACTACGAGCAGTACTTC; CDR3aa: CASSQEKGNYEQYF
j_gene: TRBJ1-5; d_gene: TRBD1; v_gene: TRBV5-1; abundance: -; CDR3nt: TGCGCCAGCAGCCCCCAGGGGGTCGATCAGCCCCAGCATTTT; CDR3aa: CASSPQGVDQPQHF
j_gene: TRBJ2-7; d_gene: TRBD1; v_gene: TRBV11-3; abundance: -; CDR3nt: TGTGCCAGCAGCTTGTACGCTACAGGGGGAGGCTACGAGCAGTACTTC; CDR3aa: CASSLYATGGGYEQYF
j_gene: TRBJ2-7; d_gene: -; v_gene: TRBV27; abundance: -; CDR3nt: TGTGCCAGCAGTTTAGCCCCCTCGGGACAAAACTACGAGCAGTACTTC; CDR3aa: CASSLAPSGQNYEQYF
j_gene: TRBJ2-2; d_gene: -; v_gene: TRBV2; abundance: -; CDR3nt: TGTGCCAGCAGGGGGACGGTGGGAACCGGGGAGCTGTTTTTT; CDR3aa: CASRGTVGTGELFF
j_gene: TRBJ2-3; d_gene: -; v_gene: TRBV10-2; abundance: -; CDR3nt: TGCGCCAGCAGTGTTTCGAGTCGGGGCACAGATACGCAGTATTTT; CDR3aa: CASSVSSRGTDTQYF
j_gene: TRBJ2-2; d_gene: TRBD2; v_gene: TRBV7-2; abundance: -; CDR3nt: TGTGCCAGCAGCACCGGACTAGCTCCGGAGACCGGGGAGCTGTTTTTT; CDR3aa: CASSTGLAPETGELFF
j_gene: TRBJ2-2; d_gene: -; v_gene: TRBV6-4; abundance: -; CDR3nt: TGTGCCAGCAGTGAAGTGCAGGGATCGAACACCGGGGAGCTGTTTTTT; CDR3aa: CASSEVQGSNTGELFF
j_gene: TRBJ1-1; d_gene: -; v_gene: TRBV5-1; abundance: -; CDR3nt: TGCGCCAGCAGTCAGAAGTCGGGCAACACTGAAGCTTTCTTT; CDR3aa: CASSQKSGNTEAFF
j_gene: TRBJ2-7; d_gene: TRBD1; v_gene: TRBV3-1/TRBV3-2; abundance: -; CDR3nt: TGTGCCAGCAGCCAAGGGGGGATGACAGGGTGGGAGCAGTACTTC; CDR3aa: CASSQGGMTGWEQYF
j_gene: TRBJ2-7; d_gene: TRBD2; v_gene: TRBV7-9; abundance: -; CDR3nt: TGTGCCAGCAGCTTAGCGAGCTCCTGGGAGGGAAACGAGCAGTACTTC; CDR3aa: CASSLASSWEGNEQYF
j_gene: TRBJ2-2; d_gene: -; v_gene: TRBV28; abundance: -; CDR3nt: TGTGCCAGCAGTTTACGCGGGACCACCGGGGAGCTGTTTTTT; CDR3aa: CASSLRGTTGELFF
j_gene: TRBJ2-3; d_gene: TRBD2; v_gene: TRBV5-6; abundance: once; CDR3nt: TGTGCCAGCAGCGGGGACTATACAGATACGCAGTATTTT; CDR3aa: CASSGDYTDTQYF
j_gene: TRBJ1-2; d_gene: TRBD1; v_gene: TRBV19; abundance: -; CDR3nt: TGTGCCAGTAGCAACCTTCTCGACAGGGTATACGGCTACACCTTC; CDR3aa: CASSNLLDRVYGYTF
j_gene: TRBJ2-3; d_gene: -; v_gene: TRBV19; abundance: once; CDR3nt: TGTGCCAGTGGGCAGGGGAGTCTCACAGATACGCAGTATTTT; CDR3aa: CASGQGSLTDTQYF
j_gene: TRBJ1-2; d_gene: -; v_gene: TRBV7-2; abundance: -; CDR3nt: TGTGCCAGCAGCTTAGGTCCCCCAAACGGCTACACCTTC; CDR3aa: CASSLGPPNGYTF
j_gene: TRBJ1-1; d_gene: -; v_gene: TRBV7-9; abundance: -; CDR3nt: TGTGCCAGCAGCTTAACTGTTGGACCCCCGGGAACTGAAGCTTTCTTT; CDR3aa: CASSLTVGPPGTEAFF
j_gene: TRBJ2-1; d_gene: TRBD2; v_gene: TRBV11-2; abundance: few; CDR3nt: TGTGCCAGCAGCTCCCCTCGAGGGACTAGCGTACTGTACAATGAGCAGTTCTTC; CDR3aa: CASSSPRGTSVLYNEQFF
j_gene: TRBJ2-5; d_gene: TRBD2; v_gene: TRBV5-4; abundance: -; CDR3nt: TGTGCCAGCAGCTTGGCAGCGGGAGCGAACGTAGGAGAGACCCAGTACTTC; CDR3aa: CASSLAAGANVGETQYF
j_gene: TRBJ1-5; d_gene: TRBD1; v_gene: TRBV2; abundance: -; CDR3nt: TGTGCCAGCAGTGATCAGGGACAGGTCAATCAGCCCCAGCATTTT; CDR3aa: CASSDQGQVNQPQHF
j_gene: TRBJ1-1; d_gene: -; v_gene: TRBV7-9; abundance: -; CDR3nt: TGTGCCAGCAGCGAACTGGGGAACACTGAAGCTTTCTTT; CDR3aa: CASSELGNTEAFF
j_gene: TRBJ2-1; d_gene: TRBD2; v_gene: TRBV7-2; abundance: -; CDR3nt: TGTGCCAGCAGCTTGGGGGGGCTAGCGGGCTTTAATGAGCAGTTCTTC; CDR3aa: CASSLGGLAGFNEQFF
j_gene: TRBJ2-2; d_gene: -; v_gene: TRBV5-1; abundance: -; CDR3nt: TGCGCCAGCAGCTTGCCCAGGGTAAACACCGGGGAGCTGTTTTTT; CDR3aa: CASSLPRVNTGELFF
j_gene: TRBJ2-1; d_gene: TRBD2; v_gene: TRBV18; abundance: -; CDR3nt: TGTGCCAGCTCTCCATTGGGACTAGCGTACAATGAGCAGTTCTTC; CDR3aa: CASSPLGLAYNEQFF
j_gene: TRBJ2-3; d_gene: TRBD1; v_gene: TRBV18; abundance: -; CDR3nt: TGTGCCAGCTCACCACTTTCGGGACAGGGTGGTGAAGATACGCAGTATTTT; CDR3aa: CASSPLSGQGGEDTQYF
j_gene: TRBJ1-2; d_gene: TRBD1; v_gene: TRBV27; abundance: -; CDR3nt: TGTGCCAGCAGCACTACAGGGGGTAGTGGCTACACCTTC; CDR3aa: CASSTTGGSGYTF
j_gene: TRBJ2-6; d_gene: TRBD2; v_gene: TRBV6-1; abundance: -; CDR3nt: TGTGCCAGCAGTGTTGGACTAGCGGGGGCCAACTCTGGGGCCAACGTCCTGACTTTC; CDR3aa: CASSVGLAGANSGANVLTF